This entry features one T cell receptor beta chain sequence. The data stem from a study of control samples from healthy donors and cancer patients. This CDR3 spans 14 amino acids. Trimming left V 4 bases short and J 3 bases short, with 12 bases between. Germline lookup yields CDR1 MGHRA and CDR2 YSYEKL. The repertoire was sequenced with immunoSEQ multiplex PCR; TCRdb's copy has only in-frame clones and lacks some. The data contain approximately 150,000 clones, about 89% of them singletons. This receptor was taken from a man between 18 and 35 years old in good health. The chain uses TRBV4-1 and TRBJ1-1; D not resolved. Sequenced input: blood. CDR3: CASSRETPHTEAFF. CDR3 sequence (DNA): TGCGCCAGCAGCCGCGAGACACCTCACACTGAAGCTTTCTTT.